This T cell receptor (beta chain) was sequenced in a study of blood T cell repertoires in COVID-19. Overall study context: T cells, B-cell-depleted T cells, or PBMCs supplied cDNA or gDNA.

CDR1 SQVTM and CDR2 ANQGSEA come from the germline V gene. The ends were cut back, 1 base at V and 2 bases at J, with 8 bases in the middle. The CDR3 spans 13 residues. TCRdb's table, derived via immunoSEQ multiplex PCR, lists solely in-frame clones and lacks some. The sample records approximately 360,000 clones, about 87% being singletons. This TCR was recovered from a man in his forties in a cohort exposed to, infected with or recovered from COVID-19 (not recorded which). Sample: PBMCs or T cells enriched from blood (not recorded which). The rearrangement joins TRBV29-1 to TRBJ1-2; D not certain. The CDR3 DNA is TGCAGCGTTGAAGTTCAAGAGAACTATGGCTACACCTTC. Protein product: CSVEVQENYGYTF. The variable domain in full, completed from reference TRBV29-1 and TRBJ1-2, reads SAVISQKPSRDICQRGTSLTIQCQVDSQVTMMFWYRQQPGQSLTLIATANQGSEATYESGFVIDKFPISRPNLTFSTLTVSNMSPEDSSIYLCSVEVQENYGYTFGSGTRLTVV.